The 9 T cell receptor beta chains below all came from one sample that was sequenced in a study of T-cell memory formation after mild COVID-19. TCRdb processed the 5' RACE reads anew with MiXCR; each CDR3 protein has one entry. This table has roughly 51,000 distinct CDR3 sequences, approximately 8% appearing once. Source material: PBMCs or a T cell subset sorted from them (not recorded which). These receptors came from a man between 18 and 29 years old who had mild COVID-19 (a few samples of this study predate the infection). Cell type and time point are not known.

This clonotype was detected many times. The chain employs TRBV7-2 and TRBJ2-3, with unresolved D. V dropped 0 bases and J dropped 4 bases, with 5 bases sitting between them. Germline lookup yields CDR1 SGHTA and CDR2 FQGNSA. This CDR3 region has 13 residues. The CDR3 sequence: CASSLARSDTQYF. For the CDR3, the DNA is TGTGCCAGCAGCTTAGCTAGGTCAGATACGCAGTATTTT.

There are a few counts of this clonotype. The CDR3 sequence is CSAVTSGGALETQYF. Written as DNA, the CDR3 is TGCAGTGCCGTTACTAGCGGGGGGGCCCTAGAGACCCAGTACTTC. The gene calls are TRBV20-1 and TRBJ2-5; 13 bases are a match to TRBD2. CDR1 is DFQATT, CDR2 SNEGSKA, per germline (reference sequence). The V and J ends lost 6 bases and 4 bases, in that order; junction bases with no gene match: 8. The CDR3 has 15 residues.

This clonotype was observed a handful of times. CDR3 in DNA: TGTGCCAGCAGCTTAGAGGCTAACTATGGCTACACCTTC. This sequence encodes CASSLEANYGYTF. This chain uses TRBV7-9 with TRBJ1-2; D remains ambiguous. Germline-derived CDR1 and CDR2 are SEHNR and FQNEAQ (reference sequence). The length of the CDR3 is 13 residues. Trimming left V 1 base short and J 0 bases short, with 3 bases between.

The V gene is TRBV5-4, the J gene TRBJ2-5, with 8 bases that match TRBD2. The ends lost 4 bases at V and 5 bases at J; junction bases unmatched: 10. Germline V CDR1 and CDR2: SGHNT, YYREEE (reference sequence). The CDR3 extends over 15 amino acids. DNA of the CDR3: TGTGCCAGCAGCCAGTCGGGGGGGGCTCAGGAGACCCAGTACTTC. This encodes CASSQSGGAQETQYF. The entire variable domain, with the rest obtained from reference TRBV5-4 and TRBJ2-5, is as follows: ETGVTQSPTHLIKTRGQQVTLRCSSQSGHNTVSWYQQALGQGPQFIFQYYREEENGRGNFPPRFSGLQFPNYSSELNVNALELDDSALYLCASSQSGGAQETQYFGPGTRLLVL.

The V and J genes are TRBV5-1 and TRBJ1-5; 7 bases map to TRBD1. Germline V gene lookup returns CDR1 SGHRS and CDR2 YFSETQ. The CDR3 consists of 14 residues. V lost 7 bases, J lost 2 bases, and 6 bases stayed unmatched. CDR3 sequence reads: CASRQGSGNQPQHF. CDR3 bases: TGCGCCAGCCGACAGGGATCGGGCAATCAGCCCCAGCATTTT.

The V and J genes are TRBV5-1 and TRBJ2-7, with D possibly TRBD2 on 5 matching bases. Trimming pared 1 base from V and 2 bases from J, leaving 7 bases between. Germline V gene data show CDR1 as SGHRS and CDR2 as YFSETQ. CDR3 length: 13 residues. CDR3 loop: CASSLTSTYEQYF. Written as DNA, the CDR3 is TGCGCCAGCAGCTTGACTAGTACCTACGAGCAGTACTTC.

The table lists this clonotype with many counts. CDR3 residues: CASRPRQSTYNEQFF. The CDR3 bases are TGTGCCAGCCGCCCCAGGCAGTCTACCTACAATGAGCAGTTCTTC. This chain uses TRBV7-2 with TRBJ2-1, with D unresolved. CDR3 length: 15 residues. The germline V gene encodes CDR1 SGHTA and CDR2 FQGNSA. The V gene lost 8 bases and the J gene lost 2 bases, with 16 bases spanning the gap.

There are a few counts of this clonotype. The rearrangement uses TRBV3-1 and TRBJ2-3; no clear D. CDR3 length equals 15 residues. V was shortened by 8 bases and J by 1 base, with 16 bases between the two germline ends. Looked up from germline, CDR1 is LGHDT and CDR2 is YNNKEL (reference sequence). In DNA, the CDR3 is TGTGCCAGCGGCCCCAGTCGAACTCGCACAGATACGCAGTATTTT. Encoded protein: CASGPSRTRTDTQYF.

This clonotype was seen a few times. V gene TRBV7-2 combines with J gene TRBJ1-1; D is perhaps TRBD1 (6 bases). The CDR3 totals 16 residues. CDR1 is SGHTA and CDR2 is FQGNSA in the germline V gene. The germline V and J ends were trimmed by 1 base and 0 bases, with 12 bases remaining between them. CDR3 DNA sequence: TGTGCCAGCAGCTTAGGTCCGGGGGGCCTGAACACTGAAGCTTTCTTT. This encodes CASSLGPGGLNTEAFF. Based on the CDR3 plus reference TRBV7-2 and TRBJ1-1, the full variable domain is GAGVSQSPSNKVTEKGKDVELRCDPISGHTALYWYRQSLGQGLEFLIYFQGNSAPDKSGLPSDRFSAERTGGSVSTLTIQRTQQEDSAVYLCASSLGPGGLNTEAFFGQGTRLTVV.